This T cell receptor (beta chain) was documented in a study of T cell responses to AZD1222 COVID-19 vaccine. Study context: Some second doses came at about 4 weeks and others at about 12 weeks; these were pooled.

Method: immunoSEQ multiplex PCR; TCRdb's copy keeps in-frame clones and lacks some. The sample holds approximately 46,000 clones, about 83% seen once. Germline V gene data show CDR1 as LNHNV and CDR2 as YYDKDF (reference sequence). Trimming cost V 7 bases and J 7 bases; bases outside gene matches: 12. CDR3 size: 16 residues. General observations from the study: Spike-specific TCR breadth and depth went up after people got two AZD1222 doses. Regions 160-218 and 743-854 dominated among vaccine-associated CD4 TCRs spanning spike. Clonal diversity may have been underestimated in mostly white British donors.

Note on this clone: No antigen is known for it.

The receptor comes from an adult in good health. The sample consisted of peripheral blood, taken on day 0 of AZD1222 vaccination. The chain carries TRBV15 and TRBJ2-1; 11 bases line up with TRBD1. CDR3 residues: CATTRPRTGGKNEQFF. CDR3 coding DNA: TGTGCCACCACCAGGCCCCGGACAGGGGGCAAGAATGAGCAGTTCTTC.